This paragraph reports one TCR beta chain. V shed 5 bases and J shed 1 base, with 9 bases lying between them. This CDR3 contains 13 residues. CDR1 is SGDLS and CDR2 is YYNGEE in the germline V gene. This specimen belongs to a study of OX40 agonist ivuxolimab in advanced cancers. This table comes from immunoSEQ multiplex PCR, and its TCRdb copy is limited to in-frame clones, with some not included. The sample includes roughly 35,000 clones, about 78% of them seen just once. The chain uses TRBV9 and TRBJ1-1; D not resolved. This specimen consisted of CD4+ or CD8+ T cells sorted from blood, obtained in a trial of the OX40 agonist ivuxolimab. The receptor was isolated from an adult with an advanced solid tumor such as melanoma, head and neck, liver or kidney cancer. In DNA form, the CDR3 reads TGTGCCAGCAGTGCAGAGCCGAACACTGAAGCTTTCTTT. This codes for CASSAEPNTEAFF.